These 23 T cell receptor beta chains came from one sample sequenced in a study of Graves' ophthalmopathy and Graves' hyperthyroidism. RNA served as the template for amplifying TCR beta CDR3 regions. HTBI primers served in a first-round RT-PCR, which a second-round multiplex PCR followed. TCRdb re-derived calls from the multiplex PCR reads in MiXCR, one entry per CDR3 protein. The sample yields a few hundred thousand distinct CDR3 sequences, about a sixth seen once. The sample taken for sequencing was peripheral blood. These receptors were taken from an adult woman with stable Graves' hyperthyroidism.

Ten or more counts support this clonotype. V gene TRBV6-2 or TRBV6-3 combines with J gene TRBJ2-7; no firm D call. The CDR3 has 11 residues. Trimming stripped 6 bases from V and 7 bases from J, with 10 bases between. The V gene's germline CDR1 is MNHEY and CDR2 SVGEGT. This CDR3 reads CASRSGPEQYF. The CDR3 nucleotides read TGTGCCAGCAGATCTGGACCAGAGCAGTACTTC.

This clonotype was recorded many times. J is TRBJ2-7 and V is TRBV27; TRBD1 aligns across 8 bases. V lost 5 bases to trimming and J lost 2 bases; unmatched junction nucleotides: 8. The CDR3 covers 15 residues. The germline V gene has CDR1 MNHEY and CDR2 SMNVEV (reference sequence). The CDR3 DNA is TGTGCCAGCAGTCTTCACAGGGGGTTCCCCTACGAGCAGTACTTC. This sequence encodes CASSLHRGFPYEQYF.

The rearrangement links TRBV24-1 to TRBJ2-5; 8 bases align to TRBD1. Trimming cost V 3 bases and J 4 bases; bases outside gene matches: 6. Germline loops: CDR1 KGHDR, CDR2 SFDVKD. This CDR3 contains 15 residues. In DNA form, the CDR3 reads TGTGCCACCAGTGATCAGACAGGGGAATTAGAGACCCAGTACTTC. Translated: CATSDQTGELETQYF.

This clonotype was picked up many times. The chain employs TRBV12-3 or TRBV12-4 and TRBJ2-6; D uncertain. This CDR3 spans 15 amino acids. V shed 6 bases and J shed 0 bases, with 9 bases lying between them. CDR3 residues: CASSAVSSGANVLTF. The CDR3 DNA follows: TGTGCCAGCAGCGCCGTTAGCTCTGGGGCCAACGTCCTGACTTTC.

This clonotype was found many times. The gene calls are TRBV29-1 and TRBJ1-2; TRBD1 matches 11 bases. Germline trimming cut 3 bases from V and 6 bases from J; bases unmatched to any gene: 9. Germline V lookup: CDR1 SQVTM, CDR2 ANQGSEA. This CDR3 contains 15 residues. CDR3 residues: CSVDDRDRGSDGYTF. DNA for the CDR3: TGCAGCGTTGATGACCGGGACAGGGGGTCGGATGGCTACACCTTC.

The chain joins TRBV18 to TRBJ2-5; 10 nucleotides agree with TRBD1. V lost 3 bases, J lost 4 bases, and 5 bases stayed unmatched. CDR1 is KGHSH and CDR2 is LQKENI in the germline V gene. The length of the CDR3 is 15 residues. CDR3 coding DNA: TGTGCCAGCTCACCCCCCCGGGACAGGGGAGAGACCCAGTACTTC. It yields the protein CASSPPRDRGETQYF.

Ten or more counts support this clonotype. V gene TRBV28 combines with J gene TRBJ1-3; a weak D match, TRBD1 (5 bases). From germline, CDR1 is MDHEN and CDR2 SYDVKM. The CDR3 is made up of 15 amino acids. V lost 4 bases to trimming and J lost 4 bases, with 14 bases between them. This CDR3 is CASSYGHAEGNTIYF. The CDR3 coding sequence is TGTGCCAGCAGTTACGGACACGCGGAGGGAAACACCATATATTTT.

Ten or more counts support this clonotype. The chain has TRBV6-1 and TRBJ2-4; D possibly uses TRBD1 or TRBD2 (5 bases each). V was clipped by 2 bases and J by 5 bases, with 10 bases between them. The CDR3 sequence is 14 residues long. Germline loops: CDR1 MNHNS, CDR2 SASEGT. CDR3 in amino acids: CASSEFGAENIQYF. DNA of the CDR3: TGTGCCAGCAGTGAATTCGGGGCGGAAAACATTCAGTACTTC.

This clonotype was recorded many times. The CDR3 loop is CASSREGPYEQYF. In nucleotides, the CDR3 is TGTGCCAGCAGTAGGGAGGGGCCCTACGAGCAGTACTTC. The gene calls are TRBV12-3 or TRBV12-4 and TRBJ2-7, with TRBD2 matching over 7 bases. V gave up 5 bases and J gave up 2 bases; unmatched junction bases: 3. The CDR3 extends over 13 amino acids.

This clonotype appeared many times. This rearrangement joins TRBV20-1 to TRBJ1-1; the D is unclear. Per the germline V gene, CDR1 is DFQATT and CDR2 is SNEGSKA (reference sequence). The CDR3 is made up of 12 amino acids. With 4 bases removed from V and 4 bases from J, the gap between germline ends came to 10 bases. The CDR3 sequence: CSAIGPSTEAFF. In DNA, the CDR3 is TGCAGTGCTATCGGTCCTTCCACTGAAGCTTTCTTT.

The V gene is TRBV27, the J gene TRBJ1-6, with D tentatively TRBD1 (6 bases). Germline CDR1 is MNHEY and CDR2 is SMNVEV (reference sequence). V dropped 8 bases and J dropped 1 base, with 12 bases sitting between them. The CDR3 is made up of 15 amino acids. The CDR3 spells CASRLGTSYNSPLHF. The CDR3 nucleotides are TGTGCCAGCCGCCTGGGGACATCCTATAATTCACCCCTCCACTTT.

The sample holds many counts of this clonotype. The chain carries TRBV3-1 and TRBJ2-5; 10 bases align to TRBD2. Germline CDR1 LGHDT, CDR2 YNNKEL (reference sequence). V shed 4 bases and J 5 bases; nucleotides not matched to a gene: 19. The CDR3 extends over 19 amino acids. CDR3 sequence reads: CASSPTRSNLAGAGETQYF. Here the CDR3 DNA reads TGTGCCAGCAGCCCGACACGGTCGAACCTAGCGGGAGCCGGGGAGACCCAGTACTTC.

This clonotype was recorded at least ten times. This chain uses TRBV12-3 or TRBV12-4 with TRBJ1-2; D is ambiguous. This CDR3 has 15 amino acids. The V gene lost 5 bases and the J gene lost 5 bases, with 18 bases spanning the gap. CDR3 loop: CASSPRRWEGYGYTF. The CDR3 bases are TGTGCCAGCAGTCCTAGGAGGTGGGAGGGATATGGCTACACCTTC.

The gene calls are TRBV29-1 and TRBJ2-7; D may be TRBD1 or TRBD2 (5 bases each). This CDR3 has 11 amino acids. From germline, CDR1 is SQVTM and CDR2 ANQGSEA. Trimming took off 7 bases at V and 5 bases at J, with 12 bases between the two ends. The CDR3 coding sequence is TGCAGCGGACATCGGGGCAACGAGCAGTACTTC. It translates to CSGHRGNEQYF.

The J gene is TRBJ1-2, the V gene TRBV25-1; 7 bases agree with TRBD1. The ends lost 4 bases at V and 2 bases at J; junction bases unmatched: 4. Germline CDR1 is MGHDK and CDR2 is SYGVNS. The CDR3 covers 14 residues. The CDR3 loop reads CASSGPGGNYGYTF. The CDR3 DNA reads TGTGCCAGCAGTGGACCAGGGGGAAACTATGGCTACACCTTC.

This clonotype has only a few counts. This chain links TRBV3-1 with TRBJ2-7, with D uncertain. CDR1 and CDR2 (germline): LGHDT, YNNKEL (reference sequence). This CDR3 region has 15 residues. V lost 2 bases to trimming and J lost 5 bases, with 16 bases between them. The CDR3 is CASSQLSEPADEQYF. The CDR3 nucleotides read TGTGCCAGCAGCCAATTGTCAGAGCCTGCCGACGAGCAGTACTTC.

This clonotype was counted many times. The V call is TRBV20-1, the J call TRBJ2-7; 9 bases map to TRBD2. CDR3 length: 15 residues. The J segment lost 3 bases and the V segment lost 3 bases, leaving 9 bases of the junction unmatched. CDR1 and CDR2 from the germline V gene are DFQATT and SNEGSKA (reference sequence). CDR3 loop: CSASGRASGNYEQYF. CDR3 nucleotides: TGCAGTGCTAGTGGTAGGGCTAGCGGGAACTACGAGCAGTACTTC.

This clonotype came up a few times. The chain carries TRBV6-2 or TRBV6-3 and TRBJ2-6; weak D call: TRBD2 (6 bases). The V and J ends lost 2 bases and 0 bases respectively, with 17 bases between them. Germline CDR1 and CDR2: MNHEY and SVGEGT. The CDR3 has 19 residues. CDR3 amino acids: CASSYGRGWDLSGANVLTF. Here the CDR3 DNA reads TGTGCCAGCAGTTACGGGCGGGGATGGGATCTCTCTGGGGCCAACGTCCTGACTTTC.

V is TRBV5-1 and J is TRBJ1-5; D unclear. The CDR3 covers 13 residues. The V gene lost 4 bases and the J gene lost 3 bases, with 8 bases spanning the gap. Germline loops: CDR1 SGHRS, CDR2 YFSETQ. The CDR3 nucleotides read TGCGCCAGCAGCCCCCCCACCAATCAGCCCCAGCATTTT. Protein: CASSPPTNQPQHF.

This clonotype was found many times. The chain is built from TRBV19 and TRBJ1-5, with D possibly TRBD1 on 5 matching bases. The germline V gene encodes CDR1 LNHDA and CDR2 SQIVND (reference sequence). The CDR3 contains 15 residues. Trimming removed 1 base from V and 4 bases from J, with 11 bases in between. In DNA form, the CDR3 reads TGTGCCAGTAGTATAGGGGGGGGGAGGAATCAGCCCCAGCATTTT. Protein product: CASSIGGGRNQPQHF.

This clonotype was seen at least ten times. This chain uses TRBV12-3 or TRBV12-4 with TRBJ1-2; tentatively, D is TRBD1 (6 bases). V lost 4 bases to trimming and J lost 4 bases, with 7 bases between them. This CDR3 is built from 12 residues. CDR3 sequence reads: CASSWGAYGYTF. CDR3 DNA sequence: TGTGCCAGCAGTTGGGGGGCCTATGGCTACACCTTC.

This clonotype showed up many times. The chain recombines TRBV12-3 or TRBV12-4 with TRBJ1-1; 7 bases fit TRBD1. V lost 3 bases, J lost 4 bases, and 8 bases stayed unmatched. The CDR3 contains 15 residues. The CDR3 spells CASSFRTGVFTEAFF. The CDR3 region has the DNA TGTGCCAGCAGTTTCCGAACAGGGGTGTTCACTGAAGCTTTCTTT.

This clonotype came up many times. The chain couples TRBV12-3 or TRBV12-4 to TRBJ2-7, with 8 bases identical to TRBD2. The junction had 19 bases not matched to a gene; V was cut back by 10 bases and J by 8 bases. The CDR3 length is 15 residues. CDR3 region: CATGGWSSGNFKQYF. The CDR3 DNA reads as TGTGCCACGGGGGGGTGGTCCAGCGGGAATTTTAAGCAGTACTTC.